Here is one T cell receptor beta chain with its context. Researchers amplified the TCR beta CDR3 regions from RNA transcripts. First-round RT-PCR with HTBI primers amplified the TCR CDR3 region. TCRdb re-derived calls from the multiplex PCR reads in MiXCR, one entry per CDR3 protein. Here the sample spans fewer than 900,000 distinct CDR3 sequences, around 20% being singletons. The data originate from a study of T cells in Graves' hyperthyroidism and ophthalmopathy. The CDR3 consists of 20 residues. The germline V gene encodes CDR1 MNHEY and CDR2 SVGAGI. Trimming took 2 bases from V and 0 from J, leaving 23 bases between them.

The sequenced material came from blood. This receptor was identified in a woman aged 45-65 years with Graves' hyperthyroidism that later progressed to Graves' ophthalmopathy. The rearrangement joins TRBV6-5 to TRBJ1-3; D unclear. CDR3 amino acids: CASSYLPSRGQTSSGNTIYF. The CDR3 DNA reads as TGTGCCAGCAGTTACCTCCCCTCTCGGGGTCAGACAAGCTCTGGAAACACCATATATTTT.